A selection of T cell receptor beta chains follows, all from one sample in a study of PD-L1 blockade in urothelial cancer. Method: immunoSEQ multiplex PCR; TCRdb's copy keeps in-frame clones and lacks some. Of 35,000 to 45,000 clones in the sample, about 89% are singletons; the top ten hold 6% to 9.5%. The source material was PBMCs, sampled around atezolizumab (anti-PD-L1) treatment. Receptors were obtained from a man between 65 and 85 years old with urothelial cancer. The conserved cysteine and the conserved F or W are not part of the CDR3 here.

TRBJ2-3,TRBV7-2,ASSSYAEVGDTQY
TRBJ1-1,TRBV19,ASSIVRYTEAF
TRBJ2-2,TRBV19,ASKTRTGELF
TRBJ2-7,TRBV27,ASSATSGSIYEQY
TRBJ2-1,TRBV19,ASSERTASSYNEQF
TRBJ2-2,TRBV7-2,ASSGWARLARNTGELF
TRBJ1-5,TRBV18,ASSPDGTGWQPQH
TRBJ2-7,TRBV7-9,ASSLSLTEGTEQY
TRBJ2-5,TRBV7-9,ASSLGTGKETQY
TRBJ2-1,TRBV7-2,ASSRGGAPSYNEQF
TRBJ2-3,TRBV6-5,ASSSLAGGLTDTQY
TRBJ1-2,TRBV28,ASSQGAGNYGYT
TRBJ2-2,TRBV6-4,ASSDSGPTGELF
TRBJ1-6,TRBV9,ASSVEGRGGSPLH
TRBJ2-5,TRBV10-3,AISEGTSGRRSQETQY
TRBJ2-3,TRBV11-2,ASSWGLVLLTDTQY
TRBJ2-3,TRBV2,ASGGGGGGTDTQY
TRBJ1-2,TRBV15,ATSRVGTGGNYGYT
TRBJ2-2,TRBV27,ASRWRTGELF
TRBJ2-7,TRBV11-2,ASSSGVGTSGSGGEQY
TRBJ1-4,TRBV6-5,ASSRTGQSEKLF
TRBJ2-2,TRBV5-1,ASSTGQGAWNTGELF
TRBJ2-7,TRBV9,ASSVGVPPTYEQY
TRBJ2-1,TRBV6-1,ASSGLAGVSGEQF
TRBJ1-2,TRBV5-1,ASSKEINGQSLNYGYT
TRBJ1-1,TRBV5-6,ASSELGQRNTEAF
TRBJ2-3,TRBV25-1,ASSPTRTGGADTQY
TRBJ2-1,TRBV27,ASSLRTGTSGKRVNEQF
TRBJ2-7,TRBV5-6,ASSLGGLEQY
TRBJ1-1,TRBV11-3,ASSLDGAGNTEAF
TRBJ2-2,TRBV28,ASSLAHRSTGELF
TRBJ2-1,TRBV29-1,SVGGLTWGAYNEQF
TRBJ1-4,TRBV21-1,ASCAGTTLTNEKLF
TRBJ1-1,TRBV29-1,SVVPPSENTEAF
TRBJ2-2,TRBV5-4,ASSSGTQLNTGELF
TRBJ2-7,TRBV28,ASSLPQGSSYEQY
TRBJ2-1,TRBV15,ATSREAGTGGSGLKDEQF
TRBJ2-5,TRBV19,ASSIPGLAGETQY
TRBJ2-7,TRBV19,ASSITSGKYEQY
TRBJ2-5,TRBV19,ATQGAETQY
TRBJ2-1,TRBV27,ASSRRQGRIANSYNEQF
TRBJ1-1,TRBV6-5,ASSQTGQLNTEAF
TRBJ2-5,TRBV29-1,SVEAYTRAGGGETQY
TRBJ2-4,TRBV6-6,ASSSQGGFGKNIQY
TRBJ1-2,TRBV29-1,SVGSEFGQQGRGGYT
TRBJ2-7,TRBV19,ASTQTPTGEQY
TRBJ2-1,TRBV5-1,ASSLGGQGFNEQF
TRBJ2-1,TRBV7-9,ASPGDEQF
TRBJ2-5,TRBV10-1,ASSESSGSVETQY
TRBJ2-5,TRBV29-1,SAVGGGETQY
TRBJ2-2,TRBV2,ASRTFTGELF
TRBJ2-3,TRBV5-8,ASSSRQTSTDTQY
TRBJ2-3,TRBV27,ASSFGGSMDTQY
TRBJ2-7,TRBV28,ASSPDSYEQY
TRBJ2-7,TRBV21-1,ASSKAGLASSYEQY
TRBJ1-3,TRBV28,ASRTGAGNTIY
TRBJ1-1,TRBV5-1,ASSSGLTGEAF
TRBJ2-1,TRBV27,ASSFRGSSYNEQF
TRBJ2-1,TRBV29-1,SVVLLAGGRVDEQF